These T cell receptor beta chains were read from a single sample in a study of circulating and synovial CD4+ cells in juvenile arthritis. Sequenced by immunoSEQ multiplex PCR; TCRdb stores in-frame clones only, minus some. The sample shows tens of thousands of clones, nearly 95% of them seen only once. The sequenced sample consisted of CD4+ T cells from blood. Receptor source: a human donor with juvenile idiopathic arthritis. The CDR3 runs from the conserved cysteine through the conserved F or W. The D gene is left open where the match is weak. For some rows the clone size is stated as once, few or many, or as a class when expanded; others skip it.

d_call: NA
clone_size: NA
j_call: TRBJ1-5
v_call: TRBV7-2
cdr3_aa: CASSLMARGSNQPQHF
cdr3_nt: TGTGCCAGCAGCTTAATGGCCAGGGGTAGCAATCAGCCCCAGCATTTT

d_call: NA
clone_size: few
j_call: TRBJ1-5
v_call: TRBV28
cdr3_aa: CASSLGRHGQPQHF
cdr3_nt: TGTGCCAGCAGTTTGGGCAGACACGGTCAGCCCCAGCATTTT

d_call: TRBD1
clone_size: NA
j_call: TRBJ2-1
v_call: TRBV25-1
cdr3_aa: CASSEATGGSYNEQFF
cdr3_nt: TGTGCCAGCAGTGAGGCGACAGGGGGCTCCTACAATGAGCAGTTCTTC

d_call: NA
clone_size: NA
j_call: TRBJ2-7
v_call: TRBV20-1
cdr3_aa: CSPKLTYEQYF
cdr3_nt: TGCAGTCCGAAACTCACCTACGAGCAGTACTTC

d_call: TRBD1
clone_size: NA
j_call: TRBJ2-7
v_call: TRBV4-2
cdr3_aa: CASSYRDSTYEQYF
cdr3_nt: TGTGCCAGCAGCTACCGGGACAGCACCTACGAGCAGTACTTC

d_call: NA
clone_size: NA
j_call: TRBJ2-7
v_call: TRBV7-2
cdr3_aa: CASRVQGTPHEQYF
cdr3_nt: TGTGCCAGCAGGGTGCAGGGGACCCCCCACGAGCAGTACTTC

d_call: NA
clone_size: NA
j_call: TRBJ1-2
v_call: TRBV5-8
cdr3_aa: CASSTGTMLDGYTF
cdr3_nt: TGTGCCAGCAGCACCGGGACAATGCTCGATGGCTACACCTTC

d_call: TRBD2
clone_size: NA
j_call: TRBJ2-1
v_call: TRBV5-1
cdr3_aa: CASSYGGLAGGPNEQFF
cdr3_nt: TGCGCCAGCAGTTACGGGGGGCTAGCGGGAGGGCCGAACGAGCAGTTCTTC

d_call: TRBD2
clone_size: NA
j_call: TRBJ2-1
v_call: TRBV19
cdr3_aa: CASSPSSGSSYNEQFF
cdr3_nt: TGTGCCAGTAGTCCCTCTAGCGGCAGCTCCTACAATGAGCAGTTCTTC

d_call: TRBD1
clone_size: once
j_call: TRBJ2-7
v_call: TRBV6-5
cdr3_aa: CASRAGQGSEQYF
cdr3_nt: TGTGCCAGCCGGGCCGGACAGGGGAGCGAGCAGTACTTC

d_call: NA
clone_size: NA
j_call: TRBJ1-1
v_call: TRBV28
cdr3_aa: CASRWADNTEAFF
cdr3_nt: TGTGCCAGCAGGTGGGCAGACAACACTGAAGCTTTCTTT

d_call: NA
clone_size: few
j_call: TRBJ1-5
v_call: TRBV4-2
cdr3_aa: CASSQVGDGQPQHF
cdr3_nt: TGTGCCAGCAGCCAAGTAGGGGATGGCCAGCCCCAGCATTTT

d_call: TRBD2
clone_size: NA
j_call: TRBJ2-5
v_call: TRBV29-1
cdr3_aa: CSVERTSGRAQETQYF
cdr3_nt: TGCAGCGTAGAACGTACTAGCGGCCGAGCCCAAGAGACCCAGTACTTC

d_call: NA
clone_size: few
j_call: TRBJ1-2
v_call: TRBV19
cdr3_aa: CASSIEVGLSNYGYTF
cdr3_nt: TGTGCCAGTAGTATAGAGGTTGGTCTATCTAACTATGGCTACACCTTC

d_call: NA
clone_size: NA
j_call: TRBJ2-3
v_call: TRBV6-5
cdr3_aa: CASSYRGSPDTQYF
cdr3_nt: TGTGCCAGCAGTTACCGAGGTTCCCCAGATACGCAGTATTTT

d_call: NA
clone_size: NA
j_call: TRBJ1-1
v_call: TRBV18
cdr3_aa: CASSREENTEAFF
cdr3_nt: TGTGCCAGCTCACGAGAGGAGAACACTGAAGCTTTCTTT

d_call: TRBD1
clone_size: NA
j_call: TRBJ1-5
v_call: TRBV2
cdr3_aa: CASSISAGTGGSQPQHF
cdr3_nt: TGTGCCAGCAGCATATCGGCCGGGACAGGGGGTAGTCAGCCCCAGCATTTT

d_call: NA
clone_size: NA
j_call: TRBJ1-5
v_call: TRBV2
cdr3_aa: CASSEAPRQGNQPQHF
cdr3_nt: TGTGCCAGCAGTGAAGCCCCCAGACAGGGCAATCAGCCCCAGCATTTT

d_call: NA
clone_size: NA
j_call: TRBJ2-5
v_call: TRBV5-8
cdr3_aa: CASSLLGGTQETQYF
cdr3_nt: TGTGCCAGCAGCTTACTTGGCGGGACTCAAGAGACCCAGTACTTC

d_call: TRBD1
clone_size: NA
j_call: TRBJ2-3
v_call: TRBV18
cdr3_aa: CASSPGQGADTQYF
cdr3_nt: TGTGCCAGCTCACCGGGACAGGGCGCAGATACGCAGTATTTT

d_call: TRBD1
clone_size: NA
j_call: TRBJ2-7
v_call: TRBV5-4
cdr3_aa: CASSWSPGQGNEQYF
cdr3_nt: TGTGCCAGCAGCTGGTCCCCGGGACAGGGAAACGAGCAGTACTTC

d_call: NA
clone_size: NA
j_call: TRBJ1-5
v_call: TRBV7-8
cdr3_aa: CASSLTRAPQPQHF
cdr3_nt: TGTGCCAGCAGCTTAACTAGGGCTCCTCAGCCCCAGCATTTT

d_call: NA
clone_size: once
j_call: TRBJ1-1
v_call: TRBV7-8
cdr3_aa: CASSYPAVNTEAFF
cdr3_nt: TGTGCCAGCAGTTATCCCGCAGTTAACACTGAAGCTTTCTTT

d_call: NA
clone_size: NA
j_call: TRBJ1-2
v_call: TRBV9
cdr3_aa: CASSVSTGNYGYTF
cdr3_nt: TGTGCCAGCAGCGTTTCTACAGGGAACTATGGCTACACCTTC

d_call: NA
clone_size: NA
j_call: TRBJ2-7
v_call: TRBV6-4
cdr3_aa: CASWGAPGPYEQYF
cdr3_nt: TGTGCCAGCTGGGGCGCGCCTGGACCCTACGAGCAGTACTTC

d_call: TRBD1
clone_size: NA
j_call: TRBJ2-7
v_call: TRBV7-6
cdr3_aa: CASSLRGQANSYEQYF
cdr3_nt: TGTGCCAGCAGCTTAAGGGGACAGGCGAACTCCTACGAGCAGTACTTC

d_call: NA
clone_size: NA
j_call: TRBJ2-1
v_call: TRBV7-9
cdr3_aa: CASSLIAVFSYNEQFF
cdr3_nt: TGTGCCAGCAGCTTAATAGCGGTTTTCTCCTACAATGAGCAGTTCTTC

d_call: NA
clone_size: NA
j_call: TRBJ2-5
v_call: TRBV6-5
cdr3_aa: CASLQGPETQYF
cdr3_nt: TGTGCCAGTTTACAGGGCCCAGAGACCCAGTACTTC

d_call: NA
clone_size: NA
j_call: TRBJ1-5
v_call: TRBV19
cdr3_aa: CASSMVGGIGQPQHF
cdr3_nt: TGTGCCAGTAGTATGGTTGGGGGGATTGGGCAGCCCCAGCATTTT

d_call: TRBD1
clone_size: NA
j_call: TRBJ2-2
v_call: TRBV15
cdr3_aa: CATSDRGQVMGELFF
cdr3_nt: TGTGCCACCAGCGACAGGGGGCAAGTTATGGGGGAGCTGTTTTTT

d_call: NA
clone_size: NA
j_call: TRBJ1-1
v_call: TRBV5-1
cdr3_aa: CASSFRETGRTEAFF
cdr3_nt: TGCGCCAGCAGCTTTCGGGAAACTGGGAGGACTGAAGCTTTCTTT

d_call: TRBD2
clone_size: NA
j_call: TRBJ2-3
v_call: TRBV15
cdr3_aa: CATSRDPGLAGADTQYF
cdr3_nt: TGTGCCACCAGCAGAGATCCGGGACTAGCGGGGGCCGATACGCAGTATTTT

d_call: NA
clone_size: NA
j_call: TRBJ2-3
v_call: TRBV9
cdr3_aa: CASSVEGQSTDTQYF
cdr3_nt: TGTGCCAGCAGCGTAGAGGGGCAAAGCACAGATACGCAGTATTTT

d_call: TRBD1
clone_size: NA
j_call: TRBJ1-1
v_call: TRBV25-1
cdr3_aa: CASSYDRGRGTEAFF
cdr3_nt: TGTGCCAGCAGCTACGACAGGGGGCGAGGAACTGAAGCTTTCTTT

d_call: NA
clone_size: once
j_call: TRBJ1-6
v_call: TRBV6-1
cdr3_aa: CASSESDLLYSPLHF
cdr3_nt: TGTGCCAGCAGTGAATCGGACTTGTTATATTCACCCCTCCACTTT